This TCR beta chain is drawn from a study of blood T cell repertoires in COVID-19. V shed 3 bases and J 0 bases; nucleotides not matched to a gene: 5. CDR3 length: 15 amino acids. The germline V gene encodes CDR1 SGHDN and CDR2 FVKESK. Method: immunoSEQ multiplex PCR; TCRdb's copy keeps in-frame clones and lacks some. The table lists some 110,000 clones, roughly nine tenths of them singletons, with approximately 8% in the top ten. Sequencing input: peripheral blood. V gene TRBV14 combines with J gene TRBJ2-7; 7 bases map to TRBD1. The TCR sequence derives from a man between 70 and 80 years old who had recovered from COVID-19. The DNA of the CDR3 is TGTGCCAGCAGCCATCTCGGGACAGCCTCCTACGAGCAGTACTTC. This sequence encodes CASSHLGTASYEQYF.